One sample yielded the 20 T cell receptor beta chains listed below, sequenced in a study of T cells after yellow fever vaccination. TCRdb reprocessed the 5' RACE reads with MiXCR, giving one entry per CDR3 protein. The table shows about 580,000 distinct CDR3 sequences, with 17% occurring only once. This material consisted of PBMCs, taken around 5 days after the first yellow fever vaccination. The receptor source for this set is a man younger than 35 who received the YFV17D yellow fever vaccine.

This clonotype was recorded a few times. The J gene is TRBJ2-2, the V gene TRBV24-1, with 9 bases aligning to TRBD1. Losses at the gene ends were 4 bases for V and 5 bases for J; bases not matched to a gene: 10. Germline CDR1 KGHDR, CDR2 SFDVKD. The CDR3 extends over 17 amino acids. CDR3 DNA sequence: TGTGCCACCAGTGACCCTCGGGACAGGGTTCCGACCGGGGAGCTGTTTTTT. It is translated as CATSDPRDRVPTGELFF.

The chain has TRBV7-9 and TRBJ1-5; D is perhaps TRBD1 (6 bases). Between the trimmed V and J ends, which lost 5 bases and 12 bases, there was a span of 17 bases. Germline-derived CDR1 and CDR2 are SEHNR and FQNEAQ (reference sequence). CDR3 length: 13 amino acids. DNA for the CDR3: TGTGCCAGCAGCCTAGGGTACAGGGAAAGCCAGCATTTT. Translation: CASSLGYRESQHF.

The gene calls are TRBV10-2 and TRBJ1-2; D may be TRBD1 (6 bases). The CDR3 has 14 amino acids. The germline V and J ends were trimmed by 3 bases and 4 bases, with 12 bases remaining between them. The germline CDR1 and CDR2 sequences are WSHSY and SAAADI. The CDR3 DNA sequence: TGCGCCAGCAGTGAACAGGGTGGGGGCTATGGCTACACCTTC. Its protein is CASSEQGGGYGYTF.

There are a few counts of this clonotype. The chain combines TRBV4-1 with TRBJ2-5, with D possibly being TRBD1 or TRBD2 (5 bases each). CDR1 and CDR2 from the germline V gene are MGHRA and YSYEKL. The CDR3 totals 14 residues. Trimming shortened V by 1 base and J by 2 bases, and 8 bases separated the two germline ends. The CDR3 spells CASSQVGEQETQYF. Written as DNA, the CDR3 is TGCGCCAGCAGCCAAGTGGGGGAACAAGAGACCCAGTACTTC.

As concerns this clonotype: The junction departs from the called germline gene at one end, perhaps through a read error. The chain has TRBV7-2 and TRBJ1-3, with D perhaps TRBD1 (5 bases). The length of the CDR3 is 17 residues. Germline V gene lookup returns CDR1 SGHTA and CDR2 FQGNSA. As DNA, the CDR3 is TGTGCCAGCAGCGCCGGGACGGGGCCTTTTTCTGGAGACACCATATATTTT. Translating it yields CASSAGTGPFSGDTIYF.

This clonotype was seen only a few times. One end of the junction does not line up with germline, which may come from a read error. V usage is TRBV6-2 or TRBV6-3 and J usage is TRBJ1-4; possibly TRBD1 for D (5 bases). CDR1 and CDR2 from the germline V gene are MNHEY and SVGEGT. The CDR3 contains 15 residues. The CDR3 bases are TGTGCCAGCAGTTACTTCCGGGACCCTAAGGAAAAACTGTTTTTT. Translated, it gives CASSYFRDPKEKLFF.

The J gene is TRBJ2-1, the V gene TRBV6-1, with 11 bases fitting TRBD2. The CDR3 is made up of 17 amino acids. Germline-derived CDR1 and CDR2 are MNHNS and SASEGT. Unmatched junction bases numbered 11, after V lost 2 bases and J lost 8 bases. CDR3 sequence reads: CASSEIGLAGGRDEQFF. In DNA, the CDR3 is TGTGCCAGCAGTGAAATTGGTCTAGCGGGGGGCAGGGATGAGCAGTTCTTC.

The chain combines TRBV7-2 with TRBJ1-5; D is possibly TRBD1 (6 bases). The germline gives CDR1 SGHTA, CDR2 FQGNSA. The CDR3 runs 14 residues. Trimming removed 2 bases from V and 4 bases from J, with 9 bases in between. This chain's CDR3 is CASSLHRENQPQHF. The CDR3 DNA reads as TGTGCCAGCAGCTTACACAGGGAAAATCAGCCCCAGCATTTT.

The rearrangement uses TRBV20-1 and TRBJ1-1, with TRBD1 matching 7 bases. V was pared by 3 bases and J by 6 bases, with 7 bases of the junction left unmatched. The CDR3 spans 13 residues. Looked up from germline, CDR1 is DFQATT and CDR2 is SNEGSKA (reference sequence). CDR3 protein: CSARTGQGPEAFF. The CDR3 DNA reads TGCAGTGCTAGGACAGGGCAGGGCCCTGAAGCTTTCTTT.

This clonotype was observed many times. The chain's CDR3 is CASSPGPLADTIYF. As DNA, the CDR3 is TGTGCCAGCAGCCCCGGGCCTTTAGCGGACACCATATATTTT. The chain couples TRBV7-2 to TRBJ1-3; D unclear. CDR1 SGHTA and CDR2 FQGNSA come from the germline V gene. The V end was cut by 5 bases, the J end by 8 bases, with 16 bases between. The CDR3 sequence is 14 residues long. The variable domain in full, with the rest retrieved from reference TRBV7-2 and TRBJ1-3, is GAGVSQSPSNKVTEKGKDVELRCDPISGHTALYWYRQSLGQGLEFLIYFQGNSAPDKSGLPSDRFSAERTGGSVSTLTIQRTQQEDSAVYLCASSPGPLADTIYFGEGSWLTVV.

In its sample, this clonotype was seen a few times. The rearrangement links TRBV7-9 to TRBJ2-3, with no clear D. Trimming pared 1 base from V and 2 bases from J, leaving 7 bases between. Germline V gene data show CDR1 as SEHNR and CDR2 as FQNEAQ (reference sequence). The length of the CDR3 is 14 residues. CDR3 in DNA: TGTGCCAGCAGCTTAGGCACTCTCACAGATACGCAGTATTTT. It yields the protein CASSLGTLTDTQYF.

The CDR3 reads CASSLGEELFF. CDR3 coding DNA: TGTGCCAGCAGCTTAGGGGAGGAGCTGTTTTTT. This rearrangement joins TRBV13 to TRBJ2-2; D uncertain. The germline gives CDR1 PRHDT, CDR2 FYEKMQ (reference sequence). V lost 0 bases and J lost 10, with 3 bases in between. CDR3 length: 11 residues. Variable domain in full (rest from reference TRBV13 and TRBJ2-2): AAGVIQSPRHLIKEKRETATLKCYPIPRHDTVYWYQQGPGQDPQFLISFYEKMQSDKGSIPDRFSAQQFSDYHSELNMSSLELGDSALYFCASSLGEELFFGEGSRLTVL.

This clonotype has just a few counts. The chain recombines TRBV7-2 with TRBJ2-5; no clear D. Germline loops: CDR1 SGHTA, CDR2 FQGNSA. The germline V and J ends were trimmed by 4 bases and 7 bases, with 10 bases remaining between them. The CDR3 is 12 amino acids. CDR3 sequence (DNA): TGTGCCAGCAGCTGTCCCCCTCGGACCCAGTACTTC. It encodes CASSCPPRTQYF.

In this sample, this clonotype turned up a few times. The chain joins TRBV7-9 to TRBJ2-2; possibly TRBD2 for D (6 bases). Germline values: CDR1 SEHNR, CDR2 FQNEAQ (reference sequence). V was cut by 4 bases and J by 2 bases, with 14 bases left in between. The CDR3 is 16 residues long. CDR3 in amino acids: CASSSPSGTNTGELFF. The CDR3 DNA reads TGTGCCAGCAGCTCGCCCTCAGGGACTAACACCGGGGAGCTGTTTTTT.

This chain uses TRBV7-9 with TRBJ2-5; 11 bases line up with TRBD1. The CDR3 spans 16 residues. CDR1 is SEHNR, CDR2 FQNEAQ, per germline (reference sequence). V shed 5 bases and J 5 bases; nucleotides not matched to a gene: 10. For the CDR3, the DNA is TGTGCCAGCAGCAACCGCGGACAGGGGGCGGGGGAGACCCAGTACTTC. Translating it yields CASSNRGQGAGETQYF.

This clonotype has more than one count but fewer than ten. CDR3 in DNA: TGTGCCATCAGTGATTTCCGGGAAAAAATCTACAATGAGCAGTTCTTC. Protein: CAISDFREKIYNEQFF. This sequence joins TRBV10-3 and TRBJ2-1, with D possibly matching TRBD2 (5 bases). The ends were cut back, 3 bases at V and 3 bases at J, with 15 bases in the middle. This CDR3 is built from 16 residues. Germline CDR1 is ENHRY and CDR2 is SYGVKD.

This clonotype appeared a few times. This chain uses TRBV12-3 or TRBV12-4 with TRBJ2-3; 13 bases are shared with TRBD2. The CDR3 runs to 19 residues. The ends lost 7 bases at V and 5 bases at J; junction bases unmatched: 18. For the CDR3, the DNA is TGTGCCAGCACCCCCCGGACTAGCGGGGGCCCTCCCTTAGGAGATACGCAGTATTTT. Translated: CASTPRTSGGPPLGDTQYF.

The V and J genes are TRBV9 and TRBJ1-6; perhaps TRBD1 as D (5 bases). The CDR3 sequence is 17 residues long. Germline V CDR1 and CDR2: SGDLS, YYNGEE. With 0 bases removed from V and 9 bases from J, the gap between germline ends came to 19 bases. The CDR3 loop is CASSVGVGGGTSSPLHF. In DNA, the CDR3 is TGTGCCAGCAGCGTAGGCGTTGGGGGGGGAACGAGTTCACCCCTCCACTTT.

The V and J genes are TRBV20-1 and TRBJ1-2; 11 nucleotides line up with TRBD1. Germline V gene lookup returns CDR1 DFQATT and CDR2 SNEGSKA (reference sequence). The trim removed 6 bases at V and 7 bases at J, leaving 13 bases unmatched. The CDR3 totals 15 residues. The CDR3: CSAIPPGQGVGGYTF. Here the CDR3 DNA reads TGCAGTGCGATCCCTCCGGGACAGGGGGTTGGTGGCTACACCTTC.

The V and J genes are TRBV7-2 and TRBJ2-7; D gene uncertain. The germline V gene encodes CDR1 SGHTA and CDR2 FQGNSA. V lost 2 bases, J lost 4 bases, and 9 bases lay in between. This CDR3 has 13 residues. CDR3: CASSLRALYEQYF. CDR3 DNA sequence: TGTGCCAGCAGCTTAAGGGCTTTATACGAGCAGTACTTC.